These 9 T cell receptor beta chains were all obtained from the same sample, sequenced in a study of OX40 agonist ivuxolimab in advanced cancers. TCRdb's table, derived via immunoSEQ multiplex PCR, lists solely in-frame clones and lacks some. This repertoire shows over 55,000 clones, about 90% found once; its top ten account for roughly 1.9%. The sequences come from CD4+ or CD8+ T cells sorted from blood, collected in a trial of the OX40 agonist ivuxolimab. The receptor source for this set is an adult with an advanced solid tumor such as melanoma, head and neck, liver or kidney cancer.

V usage is TRBV18 and J usage is TRBJ2-3; TRBD1 is a possible D gene (6 bases). Per the germline V gene, CDR1 is KGHSH and CDR2 is LQKENI. The CDR3 is 14 amino acids. V dropped 6 bases and J dropped 2 bases, with 12 bases sitting between them. The CDR3 sequence: CASSRQEFTDTQYF. The CDR3 coding sequence is TGTGCCAGCTCGAGACAGGAATTCACAGATACGCAGTATTTT. The complete variable domain, with remaining parts taken from reference TRBV18 and TRBJ2-3, reads NAGVMQNPRHLVRRRGQEARLRCSPMKGHSHVYWYRQLPEEGLKFMVYLQKENIIDESGMPKERFSAEFPKEGPSILRIQQVVRGDSAAYFCASSRQEFTDTQYFGPGTRLTVL.

The chain couples TRBV13 to TRBJ2-1; TRBD2 agrees at 14 bases. This CDR3 spans 15 amino acids. Germline CDR1 reads PRHDT; CDR2 reads FYEKMQ (reference sequence). The V and J ends lost 4 bases and 6 bases, in that order; junction bases with no gene match: 2. CDR3 protein: CASSSTSGGANEQFF. In nucleotides, the CDR3 is TGTGCCAGCAGCTCGACTAGCGGGGGGGCCAATGAGCAGTTCTTC. The full variable domain, in which reference TRBV13 and TRBJ2-1 provide the parts outside the CDR3, is AAGVIQSPRHLIKEKRETATLKCYPIPRHDTVYWYQQGPGQDPQFLISFYEKMQSDKGSIPDRFSAQQFSDYHSELNMSSLELGDSALYFCASSSTSGGANEQFFGPGTRLTVL.

The rearrangement joins TRBV20-1 to TRBJ2-1, with D unresolved. V gave up 3 bases and J gave up 6 bases, with 6 bases separating them. The CDR3 loop spans 11 amino acids. Germline V CDR1 and CDR2: DFQATT, SNEGSKA (reference sequence). The CDR3 region has the DNA TGCAGTGCTAGCCGCTTCAATGAGCAGTTCTTC. It translates to CSASRFNEQFF.

The chain couples TRBV30 to TRBJ1-6; 8 bases line up with TRBD1. The germline CDR1 and CDR2 sequences are GTSNPN and SVGIG (reference sequence). CDR3 length: 14 amino acids. The V and J ends lost 3 bases and 7 bases, in that order; junction bases with no gene match: 5. CDR3 loop: CAWSATGENSPLHF. CDR3 sequence (DNA): TGTGCCTGGAGCGCGACAGGGGAAAATTCACCCCTCCACTTT.

The gene calls are TRBV9 and TRBJ1-2; 11 bases align to TRBD1. Trimming took 6 bases from V and 2 from J; bases not matched to a gene: 3. Germline V gene lookup returns CDR1 SGDLS and CDR2 YYNGEE. This CDR3 region has 14 residues. The CDR3 DNA sequence: TGTGCCAGCAAAAGGGACAGGGGGAACTATGGCTACACCTTC. It is translated as CASKRDRGNYGYTF.

The chain couples TRBV18 to TRBJ2-1; the D gene is possibly TRBD2 (5 bases). Germline V gene sequence: CDR1 KGHSH, CDR2 LQKENI. The V end was cut by 2 bases, the J end by 7 bases, with 9 bases between. The CDR3 is 13 residues long. In nucleotides, the CDR3 is TGTGCCAGCTCACCAACTAGTAGTAATGAGCAGTTCTTC. This gives the protein CASSPTSSNEQFF.

V and J are TRBV18 and TRBJ1-2; a weak D match, TRBD1 (5 bases). The CDR3 is 14 residues long. Trimming cost V 3 bases and J 6 bases, with 14 bases left between them. Germline values: CDR1 KGHSH, CDR2 LQKENI. The CDR3 nucleotides are TGTGCCAGCTCACCTCAAGAAGGGGTAGATGGCTACACCTTC. It encodes CASSPQEGVDGYTF.

This clone turned up a few times. The rearrangement uses TRBV9 and TRBJ1-6; TRBD1 is a possible D gene (5 bases). Trimming removed 3 bases from V and 7 bases from J, with 11 bases in between. This CDR3 spans 14 amino acids. The germline V gene encodes CDR1 SGDLS and CDR2 YYNGEE. The CDR3 is CASSGQSRNSPLHF. DNA for the CDR3: TGTGCCAGCAGCGGACAGAGTCGCAATTCACCCCTCCACTTT.

The chain couples TRBV5-1 to TRBJ2-5; either TRBD1 or TRBD2 may supply D (5 bases each). CDR1 and CDR2 (germline): SGHRS, YFSETQ. The V end lost 0 bases, the J end lost 2 bases, and 14 bases lay between the germline ends. The CDR3 runs 16 residues. The CDR3 loop reads CASSLAGDGGQETQYF. The CDR3 DNA is TGCGCCAGCAGCTTGGCCGGGGACGGTGGTCAAGAGACCCAGTACTTC.